A single sample is the source of the 6 T cell receptor beta chains below, sequenced in a study of CXCR3-negative and CXCR3-positive naive CD8 T cells. Study-level points and caveats: For CXCR3-positive naive cells, TRB CDR3s were more hydrophobic than those of CXCR3-negative naive cells.

Their target antigens are unknown. Preparation of TRB cDNA libraries relied on 5' RACE carrying UMI labels. TCRdb reprocessed the 5' RACE reads; each CDR3 protein has one entry and no DNA is given. Its table records about 120,000 distinct CDR3 sequences. Source material: naive CXCR3+ CD8+ T cells from blood. Subset of the sample: CD45RO-CCR7+CD27+CD95- naive CD8+ T cells expressing CXCR3 (TNR3+). The receptors were sampled from a human donor in good health. Some clones in this sample may be carry-over from other donors' samples.

CDR3 in amino acids: CASSPGLAGEETQYF. The chain combines TRBV7-3 with TRBJ2-5; lacking DNA, the TRBD2 call made by TCRdb goes unchecked. The V gene's germline CDR1 is SGHTA and CDR2 FQGTGA. CDR3 length: 15 amino acids.

The J gene is TRBJ2-1, the V gene TRBV13. CDR1 PRHDT and CDR2 FYEKMQ come from the germline V gene (reference sequence). The length of the CDR3 is 16 residues. CDR3: CASSLERQGLGNEQFF.

The CDR3 is CASSSGTSGYLYEQYF. The chain has TRBV28 and TRBJ2-7; checking the TCRdb D call of TRBD2 is not possible without DNA. The CDR3 is 16 amino acids. The germline V gene encodes CDR1 MDHEN and CDR2 SYDVKM.

The chain uses TRBV12-3 or TRBV12-4 and TRBJ2-1. The length of the CDR3 is 15 residues. This CDR3 is CASSPFTSPDNEQFF.

The chain carries TRBV7-9 and TRBJ1-5; TCRdb's D call, TRBD1, is unchecked because there is no DNA. CDR3 size: 16 residues. The germline CDR1 and CDR2 sequences are SEHNR and FQNEAQ (reference sequence). The CDR3 is CASSSARGSGNQPQHF.

The gene calls are TRBV7-3 and TRBJ2-3; TCRdb proposes TRBD2, but this gene call is untestable without DNA. Germline values: CDR1 SGHTA, CDR2 FQGTGA. The CDR3 runs 19 residues. CDR3 region: CASSLTETSGGPDTDTQYF.